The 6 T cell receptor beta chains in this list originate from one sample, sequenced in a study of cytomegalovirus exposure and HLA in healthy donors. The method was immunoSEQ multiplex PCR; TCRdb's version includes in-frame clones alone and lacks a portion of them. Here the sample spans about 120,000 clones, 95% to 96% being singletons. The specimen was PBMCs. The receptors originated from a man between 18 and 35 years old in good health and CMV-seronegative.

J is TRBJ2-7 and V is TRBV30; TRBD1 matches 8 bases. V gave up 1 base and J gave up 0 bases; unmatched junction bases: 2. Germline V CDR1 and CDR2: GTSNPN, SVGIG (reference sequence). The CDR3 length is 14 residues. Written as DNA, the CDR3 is TGTGCCTGGAGTGGGGACAGGAGCTCCTACGAGCAGTACTTC. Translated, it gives CAWSGDRSSYEQYF.

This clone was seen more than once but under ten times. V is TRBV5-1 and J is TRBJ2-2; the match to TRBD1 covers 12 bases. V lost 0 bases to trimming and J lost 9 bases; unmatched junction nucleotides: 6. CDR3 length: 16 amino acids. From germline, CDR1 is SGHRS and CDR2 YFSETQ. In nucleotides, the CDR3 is TGCGCCAGCAGCTTGGCCGGGACAGGGGGCTTGCGGGAGCTGTTTTTT. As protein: CASSLAGTGGLRELFF.

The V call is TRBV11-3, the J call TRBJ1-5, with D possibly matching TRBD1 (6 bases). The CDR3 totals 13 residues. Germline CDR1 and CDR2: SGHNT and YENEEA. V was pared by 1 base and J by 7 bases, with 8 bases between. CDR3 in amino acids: CASSLGGGQPQHF. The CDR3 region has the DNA TGTGCCAGCAGCTTAGGAGGGGGACAGCCCCAGCATTTT.

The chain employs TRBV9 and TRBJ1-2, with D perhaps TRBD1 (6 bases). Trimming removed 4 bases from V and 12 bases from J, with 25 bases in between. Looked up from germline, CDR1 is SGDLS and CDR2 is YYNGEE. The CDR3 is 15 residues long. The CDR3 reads CASSPPGGQGAGNTF. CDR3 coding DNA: TGTGCCAGCAGCCCCCCGGGGGGGCAGGGAGCGGGAAACACCTTC.

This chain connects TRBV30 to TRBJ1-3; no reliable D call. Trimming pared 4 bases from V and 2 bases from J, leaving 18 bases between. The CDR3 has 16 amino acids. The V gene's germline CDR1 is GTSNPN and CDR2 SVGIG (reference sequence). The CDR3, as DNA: TGTGCCTGGACCCTTATCGAGGGCTTCCCTGGAAACACCATATATTTT. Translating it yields CAWTLIEGFPGNTIYF.

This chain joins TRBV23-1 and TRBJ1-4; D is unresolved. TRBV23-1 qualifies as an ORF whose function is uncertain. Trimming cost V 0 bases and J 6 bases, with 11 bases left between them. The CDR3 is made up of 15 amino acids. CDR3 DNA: TGCGCCAGCAGTCAATCAAGTTACTCTCATGAAAAACTGTTTTTT. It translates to CASSQSSYSHEKLFF.